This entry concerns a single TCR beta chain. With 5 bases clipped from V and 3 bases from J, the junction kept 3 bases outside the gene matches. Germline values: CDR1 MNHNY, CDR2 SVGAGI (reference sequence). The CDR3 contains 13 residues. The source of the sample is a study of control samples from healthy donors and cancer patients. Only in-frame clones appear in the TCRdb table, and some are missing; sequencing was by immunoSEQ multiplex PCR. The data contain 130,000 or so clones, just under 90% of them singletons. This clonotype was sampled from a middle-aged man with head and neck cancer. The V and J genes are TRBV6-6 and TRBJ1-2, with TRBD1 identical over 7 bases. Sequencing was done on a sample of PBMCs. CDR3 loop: CASSAQGYYGYTF. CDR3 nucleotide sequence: TGTGCCAGCAGTGCACAGGGGTACTATGGCTACACCTTC.